The rows below give T cell receptor beta chains drawn from one sample of a study of T cells in localized non-small cell lung cancer. Clones were sequenced by immunoSEQ multiplex PCR, and TCRdb holds only the in-frame ones, with some missing. Of around 50,000 clones in the sample, roughly 89% are singletons; the top ten hold 15% to 20%. The source material was peripheral blood, sampled before any cancer treatment. These receptors were obtained from a male donor aged 60 or over with stage III squamous cell lung carcinoma. The CDR3 runs from the conserved cysteine through the conserved F or W. The order of the fields is J gene, clone size, D gene, V gene, CDR3 DNA, CDR3 protein. D genes are given only for firm matches. Clone size is given for some rows only: seen once, a few or many times, or a class if the clone is expanded.

TRBJ2-3	.	.	TRBV13	TGTGCCAGCAGATACTCCAGGGCCTCTAGCACAGATACGCAGTATTTT	CASRYSRASSTDTQYF
TRBJ2-7	once	.	TRBV28	TGTGCCAGCAGCTCACCTGCGGGGTACGAGCAGTACTTC	CASSSPAGYEQYF
TRBJ2-7	.	TRBD1	TRBV5-1	TGCGCCAGCAGCCTCCATGCGGGGACAGGGCGAGAGCAGTACTTC	CASSLHAGTGREQYF
TRBJ2-7	.	TRBD1	TRBV6-5	TGTGCCAGTATGACAGGGGGCCGCGAGCAGTACTTC	CASMTGGREQYF
TRBJ2-1	.	.	TRBV27	TGTGCCAGCAGTTTAAAACCTCCCGGGGCAGGGCGCAATGAGCAGTTCTTC	CASSLKPPGAGRNEQFF
TRBJ1-3	.	TRBD1	TRBV9	TGTGCCAGCAGCGTGGTCCCAGGGGGCCCAAAAGGAAACACCATATATTTT	CASSVVPGGPKGNTIYF
TRBJ2-7	.	TRBD1	TRBV7-9	TGTGCCAGCAGCTTAGGTGCGCGGACAGGGTCCTACGAGCAGTACTTC	CASSLGARTGSYEQYF
TRBJ1-6	.	.	TRBV6-6	TGTGCCAGCAGTCGGACGGCATATAATTCACCCCTCCACTTT	CASSRTAYNSPLHF
TRBJ2-3	.	.	TRBV30	TGTGCCTGGAGTGGGGACGCTAGCACAGATACGCGGTATTTT	CAWSGDASTDTRYF
TRBJ2-2	.	TRBD1	TRBV25-1	TGTGCCAACAGTGAATTGGGGACAGACACCGGGGAGCTGTTTTTT	CANSELGTDTGELFF
TRBJ2-3	.	TRBD2	TRBV5-1	TGCGCCAGCAGCTTTAGCGGGAGCTTATTAGATACGCAGTATTTT	CASSFSGSLLDTQYF
TRBJ2-5	.	TRBD1	TRBV28	TGTGCCAGCAGTTTCAGAAGGGGGCCTGCAGCTACCCAGTACTTC	CASSFRRGPAATQYF
TRBJ2-7	.	TRBD1	TRBV6-6	TGTGCCAGCAGTATAGGGACAGGGGGATACGAGCAGTACTTC	CASSIGTGGYEQYF
TRBJ2-5	few	.	TRBV5-5	TGTGCCAGCAGCCCTGGGGGGACGGGGGAGACCCAGTACTTC	CASSPGGTGETQYF
TRBJ2-6	.	.	TRBV9	TGTGCCAGCAGCGACATCACAGGGTCTGGGGCCAACGTCCTGACTTTC	CASSDITGSGANVLTF
TRBJ1-2	.	.	TRBV19	TGTGCCAGTAGTAAACAGGGAGTCGATGGCTACACCTTC	CASSKQGVDGYTF
TRBJ1-5	.	.	TRBV4-2	TGTGCCAGCAGCCAAGAAGAAAGAACAAGCAATCAGCCCCAGCATTTT	CASSQEERTSNQPQHF
TRBJ2-3	.	TRBD2	TRBV27	TGTGCCAGCAGTTTATGGACTAGCGGTGTCACAGATACGCAGTATTTT	CASSLWTSGVTDTQYF
TRBJ2-7	.	.	TRBV5-1	TGCGCCAGCAGCTTGGCCAGGGGCCTGGCCGAGCAGTACTTC	CASSLARGLAEQYF
TRBJ1-5	.	.	TRBV28	TGTGCCAGCAGTTCCCAGGGGCCCCAGCATTTT	CASSSQGPQHF
TRBJ2-1	.	TRBD2	TRBV27	TGTGCCAGCAGTTTATCAGCCCCGCGGGGGGGCCCACATGAGCAGTTCTTC	CASSLSAPRGGPHEQFF
TRBJ2-5	.	.	TRBV9	TGTGCCAGCAGCGTATCTCCAATAGCGGTGGAGACCCAGTACTTC	CASSVSPIAVETQYF
TRBJ2-3	.	.	TRBV18	TGTGCCAGCTCACCATTCAGACAAATCTATCCTAACGCTAGCACAGATACGCAGTATTTT	CASSPFRQIYPNASTDTQYF
TRBJ1-2	.	.	TRBV18	TGTGCCAGCTCAGATTTGGGGACCCCGACAGGCGTCTATGGCTACACCTTC	CASSDLGTPTGVYGYTF
TRBJ2-1	few	TRBD2	TRBV6-5	TGTGCCAGCAGTTCTAATAGCGGGAGGTCAGAGCAGTTCTTC	CASSSNSGRSEQFF
TRBJ2-2	.	.	TRBV30	TGTGCCTTAGGGGGGGTCACCTGGGGCACCGGGGAGCTGTTTTTT	CALGGVTWGTGELFF
TRBJ2-5	.	.	TRBV18	TGTGCCAGCTCTACACGAGACAAGGAGACCCAGTACTTC	CASSTRDKETQYF
TRBJ2-1	.	TRBD2	TRBV10-3	TGTGCCAGCGGGGGGGGGACCGGGCTAGAGCAGTTCTTC	CASGGGTGLEQFF
TRBJ1-1	once	.	TRBV5-1	TGCGCCAGCAGCCTCTCGGTAGCCAACACTGAAGCTTTCTTT	CASSLSVANTEAFF
TRBJ2-3	.	TRBD2	TRBV4-1	TGCGCCAGCAGCCAAGGCCCCGCTAGCGGCATAGATACGCAGTATTTT	CASSQGPASGIDTQYF
TRBJ2-1	.	.	TRBV27	TGTGCATCGGGTCCGAGCTCCTACAATGAGCAGTTCTTC	CASGPSSYNEQFF
TRBJ2-1	.	.	TRBV7-3	TGTGCCAGCAGCGAGGGACTGCAGTCCTACAATGAGCAGTTCTTC	CASSEGLQSYNEQFF
TRBJ1-1	.	TRBD1	TRBV15	TGTGCCACCAGCAGAGTGGGGACAGCGGACACTGAAGCTTTCTTT	CATSRVGTADTEAFF
TRBJ2-2	.	TRBD2	TRBV7-3	TGTGCCAGCAGCTCCGGAGCGGGAGTAGTTTCCGGGGAGCTGTTTTTT	CASSSGAGVVSGELFF
TRBJ1-1	.	TRBD1	TRBV7-9	TGTGCCAGCAGCGGACAGGGATCTGAAGCTTTCTTT	CASSGQGSEAFF
TRBJ1-6	.	.	TRBV5-4	TGTGCCAGCAGCCTTGAACAGGGAGGATCACCCCTCCACTTT	CASSLEQGGSPLHF
TRBJ2-1	.	TRBD2	TRBV27	TGTGCCAGCAGTTTATTGGGGCTAGCGGGCCCCTTATGGGACAATGAGCAGTTCTTC	CASSLLGLAGPLWDNEQFF
TRBJ1-2	.	.	TRBV18	TGTGCCAGCTCACCAAGTGGGCAGGACCCCTACTATGGCTACACCTTC	CASSPSGQDPYYGYTF
TRBJ1-5	once	.	TRBV19	TGTGCCAGTAGTATAGTGACCCTCAGACAGCCCCAGCATTTT	CASSIVTLRQPQHF
TRBJ1-1	.	.	TRBV18	TGTGCCAGCTCACCACCGACAGGATTGAACACTGAAGCTTTCTTT	CASSPPTGLNTEAFF
TRBJ1-1	.	.	TRBV6-1	TGTGCCAGCAGTGAAGCAGAGAGAATCGCTGAAGCTTTCTTT	CASSEAERIAEAFF
TRBJ2-1	.	TRBD2	TRBV7-2	TGTGCCAGCAGCCGCGGGGGGGTTCTGGTCAATGAGCAGTTCTTC	CASSRGGVLVNEQFF
TRBJ2-5	.	.	TRBV7-2	TGTGCCAGCAGCCGCGAACAGGAGTGGGGGACCCAGTACTTC	CASSREQEWGTQYF